This T cell receptor beta chain was captured in a study of lymphopenia after photon versus proton radiotherapy. Findings and limits, study-wide: Proton therapy kept repertoires fairly stable, unlike photons, which gained effector/memory cells.

A few counts support this clone. Its antigen is currently unknown. This CDR3 has 15 residues. V lost 1 base, J lost 4 bases, and 6 bases stayed unmatched. Germline V gene sequence: CDR1 SNHLY, CDR2 FYNNEI. Sequencing used immunoSEQ multiplex PCR; TCRdb keeps in-frame clones, though not all of them. The repertoire holds fewer than 25,000 clones, more than 80% seen once, with 24% in the top ten. The chain combines TRBV2 with TRBJ2-7; 8 nucleotides align to TRBD1. This specimen consisted of peripheral blood, obtained from a patient treated with photon-based radiotherapy. This receptor was obtained from a man aged 40-49 years with gastric cancer. This CDR3 is CASSEGSGGGYEQYF. Written as DNA, the CDR3 is TGTGCCAGCAGTGAAGGGTCAGGGGGCGGTTACGAGCAGTACTTC.